This TCR beta chain was retrieved from a study of T cell responses to AZD1222 COVID-19 vaccine. Background on the study: Doses given second, at about 4 or about 12 weeks, were pooled. Study-wide results and caveats: Baseline seropositivity occurred in only a handful of AZD1222 recipients. Donors, mostly white British, included more females; clonal diversity was possibly underestimated. CD4 TCRs linked to vaccination spanned spike, dominating at 160-218 and 743-854.

In its sample, this clone was seen a few times. Its antigen is not identified. Here immunoSEQ multiplex PCR was the method, and the copy in TCRdb shows in-frame clones only, minus some. The table includes approximately 150,000 clones, around 93% detected once. This CDR3 is built from 15 residues. V lost 0 bases, J lost 5 bases, and 13 bases lay in between. Germline V gives CDR1 ENHRY, CDR2 SYGVKD. This chain links TRBV10-3 with TRBJ1-2; D unclear. The sequences come from peripheral blood, collected on day 0 of AZD1222 vaccination. This sequence originates from an adult in good health. As DNA, the CDR3 is TGTGCCATCAGTGAGTCCGGCCCCCTCGGATATGGCTACACCTTC. Its protein is CAISESGPLGYGYTF.